This entry describes one T cell receptor (beta chain). Its target is unknown. Method: immunoSEQ multiplex PCR; TCRdb's copy keeps in-frame clones and lacks some. The table shows some 68,000 clones, with about 83% occurring only once. The sample comes from a study of OX40 agonist ivuxolimab in advanced cancers. Whole-study results and caveats: Mean expanded clone counts were higher in CD8+ than CD4+ T cells.

This CDR3 has 16 amino acids. The germline V gene encodes CDR1 MNHEY and CDR2 SMNVEV (reference sequence). V lost 6 bases, J lost 2 bases, and 17 bases lay in between. Exclusion applied to patients with autoimmune disease history or systemic immunosuppression. The TCR originated in an adult with an advanced solid tumor such as melanoma, head and neck, liver or kidney cancer. The sequences come from CD4+ or CD8+ T cells sorted from blood, collected in a trial of the OX40 agonist ivuxolimab. The genes are TRBV27 and TRBJ1-5, with D possibly TRBD1 on 6 matching bases. This chain's CDR3 is CASSSNSGGGNQPQHF. CDR3 nucleotides: TGTGCCAGCAGCAGTAACTCGGGGGGCGGCAATCAGCCCCAGCATTTT.